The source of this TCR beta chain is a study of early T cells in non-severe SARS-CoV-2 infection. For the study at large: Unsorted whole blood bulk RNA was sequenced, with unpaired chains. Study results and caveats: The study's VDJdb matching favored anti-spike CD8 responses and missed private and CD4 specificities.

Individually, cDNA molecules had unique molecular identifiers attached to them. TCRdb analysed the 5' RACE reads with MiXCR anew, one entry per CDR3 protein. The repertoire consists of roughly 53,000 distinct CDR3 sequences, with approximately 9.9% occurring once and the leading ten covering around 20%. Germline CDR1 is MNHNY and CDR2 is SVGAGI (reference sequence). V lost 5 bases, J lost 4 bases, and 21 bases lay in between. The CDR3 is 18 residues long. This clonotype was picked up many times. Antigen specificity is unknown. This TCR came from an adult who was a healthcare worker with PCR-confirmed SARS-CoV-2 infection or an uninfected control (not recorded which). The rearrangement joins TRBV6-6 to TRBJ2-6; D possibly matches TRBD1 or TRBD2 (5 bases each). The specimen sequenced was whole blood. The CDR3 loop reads CASSNRPGPRTGANVLTF. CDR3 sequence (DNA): TGTGCCAGCAGTAATCGGCCGGGACCCAGAACGGGGGCCAACGTCCTGACTTTC.